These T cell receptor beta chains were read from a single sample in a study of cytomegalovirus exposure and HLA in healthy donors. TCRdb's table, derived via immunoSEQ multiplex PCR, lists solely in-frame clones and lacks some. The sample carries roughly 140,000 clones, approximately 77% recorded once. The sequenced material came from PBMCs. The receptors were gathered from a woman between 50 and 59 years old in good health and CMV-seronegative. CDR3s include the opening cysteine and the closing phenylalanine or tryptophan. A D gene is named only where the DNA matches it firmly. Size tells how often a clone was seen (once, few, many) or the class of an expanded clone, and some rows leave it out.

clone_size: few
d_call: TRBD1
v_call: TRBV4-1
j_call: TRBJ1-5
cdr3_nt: TGCGCCAGCAGCTGGGACAGCTATAGCAATCAGCCCCAGCATTTT
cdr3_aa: CASSWDSYSNQPQHF

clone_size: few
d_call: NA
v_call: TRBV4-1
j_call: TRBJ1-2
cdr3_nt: TGCGCCAGCAGCCAAGACTCAACAGGCTATGGCTACACCTTC
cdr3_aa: CASSQDSTGYGYTF

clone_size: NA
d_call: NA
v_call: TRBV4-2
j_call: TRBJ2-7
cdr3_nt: TGTGCCAGCAGCCGGACGGGGGAACCCCTCTACGAGCAGTACTTC
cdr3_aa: CASSRTGEPLYEQYF

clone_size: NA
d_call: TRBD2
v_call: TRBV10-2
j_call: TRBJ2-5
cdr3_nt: TGCGCCAGTGGGGGGGGACTACACGAGACCCAGTACTTC
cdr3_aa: CASGGGLHETQYF

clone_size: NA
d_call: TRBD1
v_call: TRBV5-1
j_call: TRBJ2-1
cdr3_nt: TGCGCCAGCAGCTTGGGGACAGGGGGATACAATGAGCAGTTCTTC
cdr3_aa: CASSLGTGGYNEQFF

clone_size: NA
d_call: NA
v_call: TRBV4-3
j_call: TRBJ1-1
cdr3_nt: TGCGCCAGCAGCCAAGATGTTGGACAGACTGGTACTGAAGCTTTCTTT
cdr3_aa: CASSQDVGQTGTEAFF

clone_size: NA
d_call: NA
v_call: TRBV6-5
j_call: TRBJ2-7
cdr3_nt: TGTGCCAGCAGTTCCCGTTACGAGCAGTACTTC
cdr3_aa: CASSSRYEQYF

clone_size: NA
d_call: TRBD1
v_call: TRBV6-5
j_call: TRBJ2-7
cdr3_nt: TGTGCCAGCAGTTACTCCCCGACAGGGGTCCCCTACGAGCAGTACTTC
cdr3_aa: CASSYSPTGVPYEQYF

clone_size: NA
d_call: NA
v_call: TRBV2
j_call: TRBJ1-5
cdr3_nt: TGTGCCAGCAGTGTCGGCAGGAGCAATCAGCCCCAGCATTTT
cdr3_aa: CASSVGRSNQPQHF

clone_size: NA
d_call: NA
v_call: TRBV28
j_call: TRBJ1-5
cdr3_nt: TGTGCCAGCATACATTCTCAGAGTGACTATCAGCCCCAGCATTTT
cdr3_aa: CASIHSQSDYQPQHF

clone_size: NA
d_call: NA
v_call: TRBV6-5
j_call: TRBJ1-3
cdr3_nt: TGTGCCAGCCGACAGGACTTCTCTGGAAACACCATATATTTT
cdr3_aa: CASRQDFSGNTIYF

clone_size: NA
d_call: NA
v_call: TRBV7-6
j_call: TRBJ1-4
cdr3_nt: TGTGCCAGCAGCTTATTCCGGCGAGGAGTTTCTAATGAAAAACTGTTTTTT
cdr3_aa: CASSLFRRGVSNEKLFF

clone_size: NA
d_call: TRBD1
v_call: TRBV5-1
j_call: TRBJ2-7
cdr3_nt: TGCGCCAGCAGCACCGGGACAGGGAACGAGCAGTACTTC
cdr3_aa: CASSTGTGNEQYF

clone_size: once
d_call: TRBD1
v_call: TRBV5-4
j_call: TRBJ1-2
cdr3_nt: TGTGCCAGCAGCTTGGGACAGGGGGAAAGTGGCTACACCTTC
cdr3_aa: CASSLGQGESGYTF

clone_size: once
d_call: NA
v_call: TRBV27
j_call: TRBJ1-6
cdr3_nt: TGTGCCAGCAGTTTAAGCGGGCGGTTTTCGGGGAATTCACCCCTCCACTTT
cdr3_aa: CASSLSGRFSGNSPLHF

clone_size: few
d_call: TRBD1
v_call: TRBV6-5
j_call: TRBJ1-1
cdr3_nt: TGTGCCAGCAGTTACACGGACAGGGGGACGGACACTGAAGCTTTCTTT
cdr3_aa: CASSYTDRGTDTEAFF

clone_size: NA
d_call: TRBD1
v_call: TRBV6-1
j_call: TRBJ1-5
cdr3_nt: TGTGCCAGCAGTGAGGACAGGCTCAATCAGCCCCAGCATTTT
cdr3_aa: CASSEDRLNQPQHF

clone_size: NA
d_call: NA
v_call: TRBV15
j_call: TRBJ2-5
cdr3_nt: TGTGCCACCAGCAGAGATCGGGGGGCCATCCAAGAGACCCAGTACTTC
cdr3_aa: CATSRDRGAIQETQYF

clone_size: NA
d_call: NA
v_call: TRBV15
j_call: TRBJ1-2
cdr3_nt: TGTGCCACCAGCACCCAGGGCCCGAACTATGGCTACACCTTC
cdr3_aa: CATSTQGPNYGYTF

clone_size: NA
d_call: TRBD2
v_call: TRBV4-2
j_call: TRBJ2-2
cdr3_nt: TGTGCCAGCAGCCGGACTAGCGGGGACACCGGGGAGCTGTTTTTT
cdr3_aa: CASSRTSGDTGELFF

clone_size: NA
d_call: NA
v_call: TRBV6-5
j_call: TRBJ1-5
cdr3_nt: TGTGCCAGCAGTGTCAGGGGTAAGAGGTCGGAGCCCCAGCATTTT
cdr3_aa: CASSVRGKRSEPQHF

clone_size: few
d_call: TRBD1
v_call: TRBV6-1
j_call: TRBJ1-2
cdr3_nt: TGTGCCAGCAACCCTTCGGACAGGGACTATGGCTACACCTTC
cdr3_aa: CASNPSDRDYGYTF

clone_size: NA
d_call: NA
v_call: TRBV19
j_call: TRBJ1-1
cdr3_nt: TGTGCCAGTAGTCAGGGGTCTCTCGAGGAAGCTTTCTTT
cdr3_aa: CASSQGSLEEAFF

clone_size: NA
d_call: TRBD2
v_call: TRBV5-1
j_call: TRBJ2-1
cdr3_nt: TGCGCCAGCAGCTTGGCGGAGCGGGGACCCTACAATGAGCAGTTCTTC
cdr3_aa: CASSLAERGPYNEQFF

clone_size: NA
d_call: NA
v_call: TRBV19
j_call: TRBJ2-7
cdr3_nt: TGTGCCAGTAGTATATCAGGGGACTACTACGAGCAGTACTTC
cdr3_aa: CASSISGDYYEQYF

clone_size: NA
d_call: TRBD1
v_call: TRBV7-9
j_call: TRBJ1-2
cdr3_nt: TGTGCCAGCAGCCGAATAGGGACAGTTTATGGCTACACCTTC
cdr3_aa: CASSRIGTVYGYTF

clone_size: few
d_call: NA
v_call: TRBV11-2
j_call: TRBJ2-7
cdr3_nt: TGTGCCAGCAGTCGGGCTAGGGGCGAGCAGTACTTC
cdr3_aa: CASSRARGEQYF

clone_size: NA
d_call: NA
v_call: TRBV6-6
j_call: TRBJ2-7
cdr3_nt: TGTGCCAGCAGATCCCAACGACAGTCGACCTACGAGCAGTACTTC
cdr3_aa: CASRSQRQSTYEQYF

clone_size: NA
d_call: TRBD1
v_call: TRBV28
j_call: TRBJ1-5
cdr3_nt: TGTGCCAGCCTGAGGGACAGGGGACGGGGTCAGCCCCAGCATTTT
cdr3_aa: CASLRDRGRGQPQHF

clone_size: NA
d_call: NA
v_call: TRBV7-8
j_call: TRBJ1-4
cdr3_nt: TGTGCCAGCAGCTTGGGCAGGGATGGTGAAAAACTGTTTTTT
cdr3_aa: CASSLGRDGEKLFF

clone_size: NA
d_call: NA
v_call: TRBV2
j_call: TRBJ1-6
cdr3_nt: TGTGCCAGCAGTGAAGCAGGGTTAGCGCCAGGGGCCTTT
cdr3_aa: CASSEAGLAPGAF

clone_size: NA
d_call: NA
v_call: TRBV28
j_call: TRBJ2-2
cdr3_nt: TGTGCCAGCAGTTTCGTCGGGGAGCTGTTTTTT
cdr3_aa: CASSFVGELFF

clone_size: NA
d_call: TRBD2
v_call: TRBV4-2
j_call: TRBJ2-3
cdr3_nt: TGTGCCAGCAGCCAAGGACTAGCGGGGGGGCCCCTCACAGATACGCAGTATTTT
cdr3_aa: CASSQGLAGGPLTDTQYF

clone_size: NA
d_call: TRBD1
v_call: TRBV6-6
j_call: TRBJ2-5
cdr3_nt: TGTGCCATCCGACAGGGGTGGGAAGAGACCCAGTACTTC
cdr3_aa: CAIRQGWEETQYF

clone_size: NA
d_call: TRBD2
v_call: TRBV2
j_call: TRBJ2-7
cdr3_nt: TGTGCCAGCAGTGAAGCTCCAGCGGGGAACTCCTACGAGCAGTACTTC
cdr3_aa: CASSEAPAGNSYEQYF

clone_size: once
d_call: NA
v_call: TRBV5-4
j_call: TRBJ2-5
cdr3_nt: TGTGCCAGCAGCTTGAACTCCCGGGAGACCCAGTACTTC
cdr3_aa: CASSLNSRETQYF

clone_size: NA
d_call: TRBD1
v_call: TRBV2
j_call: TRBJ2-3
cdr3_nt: TGTGCCAGCAGTGTGAGGGGGCGAAGAGATACGCAGTATTTT
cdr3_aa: CASSVRGRRDTQYF

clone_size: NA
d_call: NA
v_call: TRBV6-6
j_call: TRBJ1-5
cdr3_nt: TGTGCCAGCAGTTACGGGGAGGGCAATCAGCCCCAGCATTTT
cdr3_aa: CASSYGEGNQPQHF

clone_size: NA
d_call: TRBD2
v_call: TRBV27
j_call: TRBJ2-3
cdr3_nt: TGTGCCAGCAGTTTTGGACTAGTCAGGGATACGCAGTATTTT
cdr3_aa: CASSFGLVRDTQYF

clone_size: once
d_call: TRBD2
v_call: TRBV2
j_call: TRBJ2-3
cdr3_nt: TGTGCCAGCCCGAGAGGACTAGCGGGACCTCGGGTAGATACGCAGTATTTT
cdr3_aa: CASPRGLAGPRVDTQYF

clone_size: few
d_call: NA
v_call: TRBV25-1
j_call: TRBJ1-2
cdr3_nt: TGTGCCAGCAGTGGATCAGGATACACTAACTATGGCTACACCTTC
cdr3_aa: CASSGSGYTNYGYTF

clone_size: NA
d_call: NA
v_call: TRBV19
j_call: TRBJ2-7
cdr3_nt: TGTGCCAGTAGTTCGGGTGGAGGGACGATATACGAGCAGTACTTC
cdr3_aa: CASSSGGGTIYEQYF

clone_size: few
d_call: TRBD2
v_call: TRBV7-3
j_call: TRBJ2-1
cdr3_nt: TGTGCCAGCAGCTCCGCCCCCCCCAGCGGGGGTTCCAATGAGCAGTTCTTC
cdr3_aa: CASSSAPPSGGSNEQFF

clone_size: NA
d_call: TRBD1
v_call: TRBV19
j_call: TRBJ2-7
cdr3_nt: TGTGCCAGTAGTCGGGACAGAGGCTTCTACGAGCAGTACTTC
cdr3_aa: CASSRDRGFYEQYF

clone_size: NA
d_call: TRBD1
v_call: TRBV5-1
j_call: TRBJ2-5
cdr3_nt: TGCGCCAGCAGCCCTCGATCACAGGGGAGTCAAGAGACCCAGTACTTC
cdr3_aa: CASSPRSQGSQETQYF

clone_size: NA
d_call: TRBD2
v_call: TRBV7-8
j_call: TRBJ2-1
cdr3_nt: TGTGCCAGCAGGGAGACTAGCGGGGGGGCATTCGAGCAGTTCTTC
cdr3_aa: CASRETSGGAFEQFF

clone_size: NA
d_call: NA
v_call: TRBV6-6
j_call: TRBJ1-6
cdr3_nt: TGTGCCAGCAGCCCGAGGGTTAATTCACCCCTCCACTTT
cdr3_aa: CASSPRVNSPLHF

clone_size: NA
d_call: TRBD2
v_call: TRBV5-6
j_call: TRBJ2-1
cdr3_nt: TGTGCCAGCAGCCCTAGCGGAACCTACAATGAGCAGTTCTTC
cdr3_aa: CASSPSGTYNEQFF

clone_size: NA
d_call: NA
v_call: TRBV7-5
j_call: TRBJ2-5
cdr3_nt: TGTGCCAGAAGCTCCCCTTCTCTAGCGGGGGGGGGAAAAGAGACCCAGTACTTC
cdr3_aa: CARSSPSLAGGGKETQYF

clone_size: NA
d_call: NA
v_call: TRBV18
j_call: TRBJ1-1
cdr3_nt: TGTGCCAGCTCAGAAGTGAGGGACTCTGAAGCTTTCTTT
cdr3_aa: CASSEVRDSEAFF

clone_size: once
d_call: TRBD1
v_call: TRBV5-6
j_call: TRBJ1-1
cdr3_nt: TGTGCCAGCAGCCAACGACAGGGGGCTTGGGTGAACACTGAAGCTTTCTTT
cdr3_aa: CASSQRQGAWVNTEAFF

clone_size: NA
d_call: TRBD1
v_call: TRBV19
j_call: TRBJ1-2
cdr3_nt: TGTGCCAGTAGGCCGACAGGGGACTATGGCTACACCTTC
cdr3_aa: CASRPTGDYGYTF

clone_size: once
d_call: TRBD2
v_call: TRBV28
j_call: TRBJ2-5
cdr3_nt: TGTGCCAGCAATGTTGGCGGGGGGGAGACCCAGTACTTC
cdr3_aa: CASNVGGGETQYF

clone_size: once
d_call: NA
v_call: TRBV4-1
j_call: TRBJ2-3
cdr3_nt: TGCGCCAGCAGCCAAGGCCGGGACTCCTATACGCAGTATTTT
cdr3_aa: CASSQGRDSYTQYF

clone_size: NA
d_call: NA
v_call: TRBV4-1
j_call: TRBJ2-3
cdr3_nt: TGCGCCAGCAGCGCTGGGCAGGGGAAGGCGACAGATACGCAGTATTTT
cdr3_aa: CASSAGQGKATDTQYF

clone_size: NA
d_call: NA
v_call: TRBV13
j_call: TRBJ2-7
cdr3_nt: TGTGCCAGCAGCTTCATCAGGGTAGCCTACGAGCAGTACTTC
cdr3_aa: CASSFIRVAYEQYF

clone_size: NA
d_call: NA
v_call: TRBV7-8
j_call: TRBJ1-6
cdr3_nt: TGTGCCAGCAGCCCCGGGACTTCCTATAATTCACCCCTCCACTTT
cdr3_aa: CASSPGTSYNSPLHF

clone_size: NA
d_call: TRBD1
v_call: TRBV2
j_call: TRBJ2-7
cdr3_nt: TGTGCCAGCAGTGCCCGGGACAGGAGCTACGAGCAGTACTTC
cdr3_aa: CASSARDRSYEQYF

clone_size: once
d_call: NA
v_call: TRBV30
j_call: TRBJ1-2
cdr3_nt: TGTGCCTGGAGTGGGCAGCATCGGGTCTATGGCTACACCTTC
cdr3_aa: CAWSGQHRVYGYTF

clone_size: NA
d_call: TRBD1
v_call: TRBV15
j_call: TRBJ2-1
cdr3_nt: TGTGCCACCAGCCGCCGGACAGGCGAATACAATGAGCAGTTCTTC
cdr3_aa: CATSRRTGEYNEQFF